Listed here are 26 T cell receptor beta chains from one sample, sequenced in a study of beta chain features in type 1 diabetes. Isolated RNA was reverse transcribed in full, so expressed TCRB transcripts were sequenced. The table came from immunoSEQ multiplex PCR; TCRdb's copy has only in-frame clones and leaves some out. Of about 700,000 clones listed, roughly an eighth are singletons. The study, taken as a whole, reports: All four CD4+ subsets of Type 1 diabetes patients contained TCRB CDR3s that were moderately but significantly shorter.

These TCRs' antigens remain unknown. Sequencing was done on a sample of naive CD4+ T cells from blood. All receptors derive from a man between 18 and 29 years old with type 1 diabetes.

The chain couples TRBV5-1 to TRBJ2-5, with D hard to call. V lost 3 bases and J 1 base, leaving 7 bases between the germline ends. Germline values: CDR1 SGHRS, CDR2 YFSETQ. There are 13 residues in the CDR3. In nucleotides, the CDR3 is TGCGCCAGCAGCTCCCGGTCCCAAGAGACCCAGTACTTC. Translation gives CASSSRSQETQYF. The full variable domain, in which reference TRBV5-1 and TRBJ2-5 provide the parts outside the CDR3, is KAGVTQTPRYLIKTRGQQVTLSCSPISGHRSVSWYQQTPGQGLQFLFEYFSETQRNKGNFPGRFSGRQFSNSRSEMNVSTLELGDSALYLCASSSRSQETQYFGPGTRLLVL.

This clone was seen a handful of times. CDR3 sequence (DNA): TGTGCCAGCAGTGAATACGGTGAGCAGTTCTTC. It yields the protein CASSEYGEQFF. The chain employs TRBV2 and TRBJ2-1; D is unresolved. Per the germline V gene, CDR1 is SNHLY and CDR2 is FYNNEI. V shed 2 bases and J shed 9 bases, with 5 bases lying between them. CDR3 length: 11 amino acids.

As DNA, the CDR3 is TGTGCCAGTAGTATAGTGGTGGGTCTGTGGGAGACCCAGTACTTC. This encodes CASSIVVGLWETQYF. This chain uses TRBV19 with TRBJ2-5; D ambiguous. The CDR3 runs 15 residues. V was clipped by 1 base and J by 5 bases, with 14 bases between them. In germline, CDR1 is LNHDA, CDR2 SQIVND (reference sequence).

This clone was found a few times. The V and J genes are TRBV5-1 and TRBJ2-2; 14 nucleotides line up with TRBD2. This CDR3 spans 15 amino acids. CDR1 is SGHRS, CDR2 YFSETQ, per germline. V shed 7 bases and J 4 bases; nucleotides not matched to a gene: 3. CDR3 nucleotide sequence: TGCGCCAGCTTGGGACTAGCGGGAGCCACCGGGGAGCTGTTTTTT. Translation: CASLGLAGATGELFF.

The V and J genes are TRBV12-5 and TRBJ2-7; TRBD1 agrees at 7 bases. The CDR3 consists of 17 residues. Germline lookup yields CDR1 LGHNT and CDR2 FRNRAP. V lost 0 bases and J lost 0; bases outside the gene matches: 8. The CDR3 loop is CASGLVLDRDHSYEQYF. For the CDR3, the DNA is TGTGCTAGTGGTTTGGTATTAGACAGGGACCACTCCTACGAGCAGTACTTC.

The CDR3 reads CASSYSYTNTEAFF. The CDR3 DNA reads as TGTGCCAGCAGTTACTCCTATACGAACACTGAAGCTTTCTTT. This rearrangement joins TRBV6-6 to TRBJ1-1; D is ambiguous. The germline CDR1 and CDR2 sequences are MNHNY and SVGAGI (reference sequence). CDR3 length: 14 amino acids. The ends were cut back, 0 bases at V and 1 base at J, with 6 bases in the middle.

This clone has just a few counts. One end of the junction does not line up with germline, which may come from a read error. This CDR3 is CATSNPADRVSYEQYF. Here the CDR3 DNA reads TGCGCCACCAGTAACCCGGCGGACAGGGTGTCCTACGAGCAGTACTTC. This chain links TRBV10-1 with TRBJ2-7; 8 bases agree with TRBD1. The CDR3 consists of 16 residues. Germline V gene data show CDR1 as WNHNN and CDR2 as SYGVQD (reference sequence).

This clone turned up a few times. The chain employs TRBV28 and TRBJ2-7; D is undetermined. This CDR3 comprises 12 residues. Germline V CDR1 and CDR2: MDHEN, SYDVKM. V was clipped by 5 bases and J by 2 bases, with 7 bases between them. The CDR3 sequence: CASSTTTYEQYF. The CDR3 DNA sequence: TGTGCCAGCAGTACGACAACCTACGAGCAGTACTTC.

The chain joins TRBV7-9 to TRBJ1-2, with 7 bases fitting TRBD1. Per germline, CDR1 SEHNR and CDR2 FQNEAQ (reference sequence). The CDR3 has 13 amino acids. Trimming took 3 bases from V and 6 from J; bases not matched to a gene: 4. The chain's CDR3 is CASSFVQGDGYTF. CDR3 bases: TGTGCCAGCAGCTTTGTGCAGGGGGATGGCTACACCTTC.

In its sample, this clone was seen a few times. The V call is TRBV29-1, the J call TRBJ2-2; D possibly matches TRBD1 or TRBD2 (6 bases each). CDR3 length: 15 amino acids. Trimming cost V 1 base and J 4 bases, with 13 bases left between them. Germline loops: CDR1 SQVTM, CDR2 ANQGSEA. CDR3: CSVEVLGGGTGELFF. In DNA, the CDR3 is TGCAGCGTTGAAGTCTTAGGAGGGGGCACCGGGGAGCTGTTTTTT.

This clone was observed a handful of times. The chain is built from TRBV7-6 and TRBJ1-1; TRBD1 might be the D (5 bases). This CDR3 region has 15 residues. V was pared by 5 bases and J by 5 bases, with 18 bases between. Germline V gene sequence: CDR1 SGHVS, CDR2 FNYEAQ. As DNA, the CDR3 is TGTGCCAGCAGCCCGTGGCGGCAGGGAAGAACTGAAGCTTTCTTT. It yields the protein CASSPWRQGRTEAFF.

This clone turned up a few times. The J gene is TRBJ1-4, the V gene TRBV30, with D possibly being TRBD1 (5 bases). This CDR3 contains 12 residues. CDR1 is GTSNPN, CDR2 SVGIG, per germline (reference sequence). V lost 2 bases, J lost 8 bases, and 9 bases lay in between. The CDR3 DNA is TGTGCCTGGAGTAGGGGAGAGGAAAAACTGTTTTTT. Its protein is CAWSRGEEKLFF.

The rearrangement joins TRBV2 to TRBJ2-1, with D perhaps matching TRBD1 or TRBD2 (5 bases each). Germline V gene lookup returns CDR1 SNHLY and CDR2 FYNNEI. V was clipped by 9 bases and J by 4 bases, with 7 bases between them. This CDR3 spans 11 amino acids. The DNA of the CDR3 is TGTGCCAGGGGGGAGTACAATGAGCAGTTCTTC. Translation gives CARGEYNEQFF. Full variable domain (rest looked up from reference TRBV2 and TRBJ2-1): EPEVTQTPSHQVTQMGQEVILRCVPISNHLYFYWYRQILGQKVEFLVSFYNNEISEKSEIFDDQFSVERPDGSNFTLKIRSTKLEDSAMYFCARGEYNEQFFGPGTRLTVL.

V is TRBV5-1 and J is TRBJ2-1; D is ambiguous. In germline, CDR1 is SGHRS, CDR2 YFSETQ. This CDR3 has 15 amino acids. The ends were cut back, 1 base at V and 0 bases at J, with 8 bases in the middle. The CDR3 is CASSLYQISYNEQFF. The CDR3 nucleotides are TGCGCCAGCAGCTTGTACCAAATCTCCTACAATGAGCAGTTCTTC.

Only a few counts were recorded for this clone. This chain links TRBV7-2 with TRBJ1-2, with TRBD1 identical over 7 bases. This CDR3 has 13 amino acids. Germline V gene lookup returns CDR1 SGHTA and CDR2 FQGNSA. The trim removed 4 bases at V and 14 bases at J, leaving 13 bases unmatched. The CDR3 sequence: CASSSRDSLLRTF. In DNA, the CDR3 is TGTGCCAGCAGCTCACGGGACAGCCTCCTGAGGACCTTC.

As regards this clone: Other DNA sequences in the same sample also yield this CDR3. This chain connects TRBV7-9 to TRBJ1-4; D unclear. Per germline, CDR1 SEHNR and CDR2 FQNEAQ (reference sequence). The CDR3 consists of 14 residues. Trimming shortened V by 2 bases and J by 0 bases, and 4 bases separated the two germline ends. The CDR3 sequence is CASSLRATNEKLFF. CDR3 in DNA: TGTGCCAGCAGCTTACGAGCAACTAATGAAAAACTGTTTTTT. Drawing the rest from reference TRBV7-9 and TRBJ1-4, the complete variable domain is DTGVSQNPRHKITKRGQNVTFRCDPISEHNRLYWYRQTLGQGPEFLTYFQNEAQLEKSRLLSDRFSAERPKGSFSTLEIQRTEQGDSAMYLCASSLRATNEKLFFGSGTQLSVL.

The chain recombines TRBV7-9 with TRBJ1-2; no clear D. The CDR3 is made up of 13 amino acids. The germline gives CDR1 SEHNR, CDR2 FQNEAQ (reference sequence). Deletions cut 4 bases from V and 3 bases from J, with 9 bases between. As DNA, the CDR3 is TGTGCCAGCAGCTCAGAGCCCTACTATGGCTACACCTTC. Encoded protein: CASSSEPYYGYTF.

The chain joins TRBV7-2 to TRBJ1-2, with a possible D match to TRBD1 (6 bases). Trimming pared 5 bases from V and 5 bases from J, leaving 18 bases between. The CDR3 extends over 15 amino acids. Germline V gene data show CDR1 as SGHTA and CDR2 as FQGNSA. CDR3: CASSPSGVELYGYTF. CDR3 in DNA: TGTGCCAGCAGCCCCTCAGGGGTCGAATTGTATGGCTACACCTTC.

This clone was seen only a few times. At the DNA level, this CDR3 is encoded by other sequences in the same sample as well. The chain links TRBV1 to TRBJ2-2; TRBD2 reflects the table's D call only, with no check against the DNA. TRBV1 is a listed pseudogene. CDR3 length: 17 amino acids. CDR3 region: CTSSQGQGGGGTGELFF. The CDR3, as DNA: TGCACCAGCAGCCAAGGTCAGGGCGGGGGGGGCACCGGGGAGCTGTTTTTT.

CDR3 loop: CASSYGGPLNVLTF. The CDR3 bases are TGTGCCAGCAGTTACGGGGGCCCGCTTAACGTCCTGACTTTC. The chain employs TRBV6-5 and TRBJ2-6, with D perhaps TRBD1 (6 bases). Trimming stripped 2 bases from V and 10 bases from J, with 12 bases between. Germline loops: CDR1 MNHEY, CDR2 SVGAGI. There are 14 residues in the CDR3.

The sample holds a few counts of this clone. The chain links TRBV25-1 to TRBJ1-3, with D possibly matching TRBD1 (5 bases). The CDR3 totals 15 residues. Germline lookup yields CDR1 MGHDK and CDR2 SYGVNS. The V end lost 1 base, the J end lost 1 base, and 8 bases lay between the germline ends. The CDR3 DNA follows: TGTGCCAGCAGTGAATTGGGGGGATCTGGAAACACCATATATTTT. Its protein product is CASSELGGSGNTIYF.

The gene calls are TRBV2 and TRBJ2-6; D call uncertain. The CDR3 spans 14 residues. Between the trimmed V and J ends, which lost 6 bases and 4 bases, there was a span of 10 bases. CDR1 and CDR2 from the germline V gene are SNHLY and FYNNEI. The CDR3 reads CASRSLAGANVLTF. CDR3 sequence (DNA): TGTGCCAGCAGGAGCCTGGCGGGGGCCAACGTCCTGACTTTC.

This clone was seen only a few times. V gene TRBV19 combines with J gene TRBJ1-3; D is ambiguous. V was pared by 6 bases and J by 5 bases, with 17 bases between. This CDR3 comprises 15 residues. The V gene's germline CDR1 is LNHDA and CDR2 SQIVND (reference sequence). This CDR3 reads CASRPVLQLRNTIYF. CDR3 coding DNA: TGTGCCAGTAGGCCGGTCCTACAGCTTCGAAACACCATATATTTT. The full variable domain, rest sourced from reference TRBV19 and TRBJ1-3, is DGGITQSPKYLFRKEGQNVTLSCEQNLNHDAMYWYRQDPGQGLRLIYYSQIVNDFQKGDIAEGYSVSREKKESFPLTVTSAQKNPTAFYLCASRPVLQLRNTIYFGEGSWLTVV.

V and J are TRBV10-3 and TRBJ2-5; 10 nucleotides line up with TRBD2. V was pared by 6 bases and J by 1 base, with 5 bases of the junction left unmatched. Germline V lookup: CDR1 ENHRY, CDR2 SYGVKD. The CDR3 is 15 amino acids. CDR3: CAIRTASGGQETQYF. The CDR3 DNA sequence: TGTGCCATCAGGACGGCTAGCGGGGGCCAAGAGACCCAGTACTTC.

The gene calls are TRBV6-1 and TRBJ2-1; 8 bases map to TRBD1. V dropped 4 bases and J dropped 10; count of bases not matched to a gene: 15. The CDR3 totals 16 residues. CDR1 is MNHNS and CDR2 is SASEGT in the germline V gene. DNA for the CDR3: TGTGCCAGCAGTGCCCCCCCAGGGGGCCTATCAGTGGAGCAGTTCTTC. Its protein is CASSAPPGGLSVEQFF.

This clone was counted between two and nine times. The J gene is TRBJ2-7, the V gene TRBV5-6; D ambiguous. Per germline, CDR1 SGHDT and CDR2 YYEEEE. Trimming shortened V by 2 bases and J by 0 bases, and 9 bases separated the two germline ends. The CDR3 covers 14 residues. This chain's CDR3 is CASSFGFPSYEQYF. The CDR3, as DNA: TGTGCCAGCAGCTTTGGATTTCCCTCCTACGAGCAGTACTTC.